The next 19 T cell receptor beta chains were all read from a single sample in a study of control samples from healthy donors and cancer patients. The data were produced by immunoSEQ multiplex PCR, yet TCRdb's version contains in-frame clones alone and is incomplete. The profile shows approximately 120,000 clones, about 90% of them singletons. The sequencing sample was made of blood. These receptor sequences come from a man younger than 35 in good health.

The chain recombines TRBV5-6 with TRBJ1-2, with 10 bases lining up with TRBD1. The germline V gene encodes CDR1 SGHDT and CDR2 YYEEEE. The trim removed 4 bases at V and 5 bases at J, leaving 14 bases unmatched. CDR3 length: 17 amino acids. The CDR3 here is CASSPPGTGAAIYGYTF. Written as DNA, the CDR3 is TGTGCCAGCAGCCCTCCGGGGACAGGGGCCGCTATATATGGCTACACCTTC.

The gene calls are TRBV27 and TRBJ1-2, with D perhaps TRBD1 (5 bases). The CDR3 sequence is 12 residues long. Trimming took off 6 bases at V and 8 bases at J, with 13 bases between the two ends. The germline CDR1 and CDR2 sequences are MNHEY and SMNVEV (reference sequence). The CDR3 sequence: CASSGTGRGYTF. The CDR3 coding sequence is TGTGCCAGCAGCGGGACCGGTAGGGGCTACACCTTC.

The rearrangement links TRBV10-3 to TRBJ2-3, with 12 bases identical to TRBD1. The germline V gene has CDR1 ENHRY and CDR2 SYGVKD. The CDR3 has 15 amino acids. V lost 7 bases and J lost 4; bases outside the gene matches: 6. CDR3 sequence: CAITRDRGLADTQYF. CDR3 bases: TGTGCCATCACTCGGGACAGGGGGCTCGCAGATACGCAGTATTTT.

The chain links TRBV24-1 to TRBJ2-3; TRBD1 aligns across 9 bases. CDR1 is KGHDR and CDR2 is SFDVKD in the germline V gene. V lost 4 bases, J lost 2 bases, and 6 bases stayed unmatched. This CDR3 region has 16 residues. CDR3 in DNA: TGTGCCACCAGTGAGACCGGGACAGGGCACACAGATACGCAGTATTTT. This sequence encodes CATSETGTGHTDTQYF.

V gene TRBV6-4 combines with J gene TRBJ2-1; 7 bases match TRBD2. The germline CDR1 and CDR2 sequences are MRHNA and SNTAGT. Trimming cost V 2 bases and J 4 bases; bases outside gene matches: 8. The CDR3 totals 16 residues. The CDR3: CASSDQSGEGYNEQFF. In DNA form, the CDR3 reads TGTGCCAGCAGTGACCAAAGCGGGGAAGGGTACAATGAGCAGTTCTTC.

V gene TRBV9 combines with J gene TRBJ1-6; possible D gene TRBD1, 6 bases. The germline gives CDR1 SGDLS, CDR2 YYNGEE. Trimming took 0 bases from V and 0 from J, leaving 16 bases between them. The CDR3 extends over 19 amino acids. The CDR3 spells CASSVGDTKTSSYNSPLHF. For the CDR3, the DNA is TGTGCCAGCAGCGTAGGGGACACAAAGACAAGCTCCTATAATTCACCCCTCCACTTT.

The chain uses TRBV7-9 and TRBJ1-1, with a possible D match to TRBD1 (6 bases). This CDR3 contains 14 residues. Germline assignment: CDR1 SEHNR and CDR2 FQNEAQ (reference sequence). The V gene lost 7 bases and the J gene lost 6 bases, with 18 bases spanning the gap. CDR3 sequence: CASNSYRDPSEAFF. In DNA form, the CDR3 reads TGTGCCAGCAACTCATACAGGGACCCCTCTGAAGCTTTCTTT.

The CDR3 reads CASSFAHGTGTNEQFF. The CDR3 DNA sequence: TGTGCCAGCAGCTTTGCCCATGGGACAGGGACCAATGAGCAGTTCTTC. J is TRBJ2-1 and V is TRBV7-2; 9 bases map to TRBD1. Germline values: CDR1 SGHTA, CDR2 FQGNSA. V was clipped by 3 bases and J by 6 bases; unmatched bases: 9. CDR3 length equals 16 residues.

V and J are TRBV10-1 and TRBJ2-2, with D perhaps TRBD1 (5 bases). Trimming cost V 6 bases and J 0 bases, with 8 bases left between them. Germline loops: CDR1 WNHNN, CDR2 SYGVQD (reference sequence). The CDR3 spans 14 residues. DNA of the CDR3: TGCGCCAGCAGGATGACAGCGAACACCGGGGAGCTGTTTTTT. As protein: CASRMTANTGELFF.

The chain joins TRBV24-1 to TRBJ2-1; TRBD1 matches at 9 bases. Germline V CDR1 and CDR2: KGHDR, SFDVKD. The CDR3 is 16 amino acids. The junction had 6 bases not matched to a gene; V was cut back by 1 base and J by 6 bases. CDR3 nucleotides: TGTGCCACCAGTGATTTTAATACGGACAGGGGCAATGAGCAGTTCTTC. This codes for CATSDFNTDRGNEQFF.

The CDR3 nucleotides read TGTGCCAGCAGCTTCGAAACGATCAGGGGCTCCTACGAGCAGTACTTC. Its translation: CASSFETIRGSYEQYF. V usage is TRBV7-8 and J usage is TRBJ2-7, with D possibly being TRBD1 (6 bases). V lost 3 bases and J lost 0, with 15 bases in between. Germline CDR1 SGHVS, CDR2 FQNEAQ. The CDR3 runs 16 residues.

The V and J genes are TRBV28 and TRBJ2-3; 7 positions match TRBD1. CDR3 length: 17 amino acids. Per the germline V gene, CDR1 is MDHEN and CDR2 is SYDVKM. The V segment lost 5 bases and the J segment 0 bases; nucleotides outside the gene matches: 11. The CDR3 sequence is CASSDRVLFSSTDTQYF. In DNA, the CDR3 is TGTGCCAGCAGTGACAGGGTACTCTTTTCTAGCACAGATACGCAGTATTTT.

The chain couples TRBV21-1 to TRBJ1-5. TRBV21-1 is tagged as a pseudogene. The CDR3 totals 12 residues. The CDR3 region is CASGSGGKPQHF. DNA of the CDR3: TGTGCCAGCGGTTCGGGGGGAAAGCCCCAGCATTTT.

The chain recombines TRBV4-1 with TRBJ2-7; 7 bases match TRBD2. With V trimmed by 3 bases and J by 3 bases, 8 bases remained unmatched. Germline loops: CDR1 MGHRA, CDR2 YSYEKL. This CDR3 spans 15 amino acids. The CDR3 DNA sequence: TGCGCCAGCAGCCAGGGGGGAGGGACCCTCTACGAGCAGTACTTC. This translates into CASSQGGGTLYEQYF.

The count of this clone is one. The rearrangement joins TRBV27 to TRBJ2-6; TRBD1 matches 7 bases. Unmatched junction bases numbered 5, after V lost 7 bases and J lost 2 bases. Germline V gene sequence: CDR1 MNHEY, CDR2 SMNVEV (reference sequence). The CDR3 spans 15 residues. The CDR3 is CASKGRGTGANVLTF. CDR3 DNA sequence: TGTGCCAGCAAGGGCAGGGGGACTGGGGCCAACGTCCTGACTTTC.

The chain recombines TRBV11-2 with TRBJ2-1; unclear D gene. This CDR3 comprises 15 residues. The germline CDR1 and CDR2 sequences are SGHAT and FQNNGV. The germline V and J ends were trimmed by 3 bases and 4 bases, with 13 bases remaining between them. As DNA, the CDR3 is TGTGCCAGCAGCTTTGGTAGTAGCAGGTACAATGAGCAGTTCTTC. The encoded protein is CASSFGSSRYNEQFF. The full variable domain, rest sourced from reference TRBV11-2 and TRBJ2-1, is EAGVAQSPRYKIIEKRQSVAFWCNPISGHATLYWYQQILGQGPKLLIQFQNNGVVDDSQLPKDRFSAERLKGVDSTLKIQPAKLEDSAVYLCASSFGSSRYNEQFFGPGTRLTVL.

The chain has TRBV24-1 and TRBJ2-3; 9 bases are shared with TRBD1. Germline CDR1 is KGHDR and CDR2 is SFDVKD. The V segment lost 0 bases and the J segment 4 bases; nucleotides outside the gene matches: 7. CDR3 length: 17 residues. CDR3 coding DNA: TGTGCCACCAGTGATTTGCCTCGGACAGGGGAACCAGATACGCAGTATTTT. Protein product: CATSDLPRTGEPDTQYF.

The gene calls are TRBV11-2 and TRBJ2-7, with D possibly matching TRBD1 (6 bases). The V end was cut by 5 bases, the J end by 4 bases, with 12 bases between. Germline CDR1 reads SGHAT; CDR2 reads FQNNGV. The length of the CDR3 is 13 residues. The CDR3 nucleotides read TGTGCCAGCAGCCAGGGACAATCGTACGAGCAGTACTTC. Translating gives CASSQGQSYEQYF.

V and J are TRBV28 and TRBJ2-2, with a weak D call TRBD1 (6 bases). The germline V gene has CDR1 MDHEN and CDR2 SYDVKM. V was pared by 5 bases and J by 0 bases, with 10 bases between. The CDR3 runs to 15 residues. In DNA, the CDR3 is TGTGCCAGCAGTCCCGGACAGTCGAACACCGGGGAGCTGTTTTTT. It is translated as CASSPGQSNTGELFF.